One and the same sample provided the 31 T cell receptor beta chains below, sequenced in a study of response to subunit inactivated influenza vaccine. TCRdb analysed the RT-PCR reads with MiXCR anew, one entry per CDR3 protein. The sample holds roughly 700,000 distinct CDR3 sequences, approximately 13% seen once. The sequencing used PBMCs from blood, collected around 14 days before vaccination. These receptors were obtained from a man aged 50 or older who received an inactivated influenza vaccine.

At least ten counts were recorded for this clonotype. The rearrangement joins TRBV7-9 to TRBJ2-3; the match to TRBD2 covers 10 bases. Looked up from germline, CDR1 is SEHNR and CDR2 is FQNEAQ (reference sequence). With 2 bases clipped from V and 3 bases from J, the junction kept 8 bases outside the gene matches. The CDR3 spans 17 residues. The CDR3 reads CASSLPRAGGPTDTQYF. The DNA of the CDR3 is TGTGCCAGCAGCTTACCGCGAGCGGGAGGGCCAACAGATACGCAGTATTTT.

The chain combines TRBV5-1 with TRBJ2-1; TRBD2 matches at 12 bases. This CDR3 comprises 18 residues. V lost 4 bases and J lost 4; bases outside the gene matches: 12. Germline V gives CDR1 SGHRS, CDR2 YFSETQ. This chain's CDR3 is CASSPVGLAGSGYNEQFF. CDR3 bases: TGCGCCAGCAGCCCCGTCGGACTAGCGGGGTCGGGGTACAATGAGCAGTTCTTC. The complete variable domain, with remaining parts taken from reference TRBV5-1 and TRBJ2-1, reads KAGVTQTPRYLIKTRGQQVTLSCSPISGHRSVSWYQQTPGQGLQFLFEYFSETQRNKGNFPGRFSGRQFSNSRSEMNVSTLELGDSALYLCASSPVGLAGSGYNEQFFGPGTRLTVL.

This clonotype has just a few counts. The chain uses TRBV29-1 and TRBJ2-1; 13 nucleotides align to TRBD2. The CDR3 sequence is 16 residues long. Germline trimming cut 1 base from V and 2 bases from J; bases unmatched to any gene: 2. Germline V lookup: CDR1 SQVTM, CDR2 ANQGSEA. The CDR3 is CSVEGLAGGTYNEQFF. The DNA of the CDR3 is TGCAGCGTTGAAGGACTAGCGGGAGGTACCTACAATGAGCAGTTCTTC.

The chain links TRBV5-5 to TRBJ2-5; 8 nucleotides align to TRBD1. Looked up from germline, CDR1 is SGHKS and CDR2 is YYEKEE (reference sequence). The CDR3 runs to 14 residues. Trimming took 3 bases from V and 3 from J; bases not matched to a gene: 4. The CDR3 nucleotides are TGTGCCAGCAGCTCGGGACAGGTAAAAGAGACCCAGTACTTC. Translating gives CASSSGQVKETQYF. Complete variable domain (other parts from reference TRBV5-5 and TRBJ2-5): DAGVTQSPTHLIKTRGQQVTLRCSPISGHKSVSWYQQVLGQGPQFIFQYYEKEERGRGNFPDRFSARQFPNYSSELNVNALLLGDSALYLCASSSGQVKETQYFGPGTRLLVL.

This clonotype was seen only a few times. The CDR3 region is CAIKGRDPSYEQYF. Written as DNA, the CDR3 is TGTGCCATCAAAGGCAGGGACCCCTCCTACGAGCAGTACTTC. This rearrangement joins TRBV10-3 to TRBJ2-7, with D perhaps assigned TRBD1 or TRBD2 (5 bases each). The germline V gene encodes CDR1 ENHRY and CDR2 SYGVKD. The CDR3 totals 14 residues. Trimming pared 7 bases from V and 0 bases from J, leaving 13 bases between.

This clonotype turned up a few times. The rearrangement joins TRBV6-6 to TRBJ1-4; TRBD1 aligns across 8 bases. CDR3 length: 13 amino acids. V shed 11 bases, J shed 10 bases, and the junction held 12 bases outside the gene matches. Germline V lookup: CDR1 MNHNY, CDR2 SVGAGI (reference sequence). This CDR3 is CAAGQGGLGKLFF. As DNA, the CDR3 is TGTGCCGCAGGACAGGGTGGTTTAGGAAAACTGTTTTTT.

The chain recombines TRBV18 with TRBJ1-1, with D perhaps matching TRBD1 (6 bases). CDR1 is KGHSH and CDR2 is LQKENI in the germline V gene. The CDR3 loop spans 15 amino acids. With 3 bases removed from V and 4 bases from J, the gap between germline ends came to 15 bases. DNA of the CDR3: TGTGCCAGCTCACCGGTCGGGGGGCCGGGCACTGAAGCTTTCTTT. It encodes CASSPVGGPGTEAFF.

This clonotype was picked up a small number of times. This chain joins TRBV6-2 or TRBV6-3 and TRBJ2-3; D not certain. This CDR3 has 13 amino acids. Trimming stripped 0 bases from V and 5 bases from J, with 6 bases between. The V gene's germline CDR1 is MNHEY and CDR2 SVGEGT. The CDR3 is CASSYSGIDTQYF. The CDR3, as DNA: TGTGCCAGCAGTTACTCGGGGATAGATACGCAGTATTTT.

V and J are TRBV29-1 and TRBJ2-1, with TRBD2 matching 12 bases. The CDR3 covers 15 residues. Germline-derived CDR1 and CDR2 are SQVTM and ANQGSEA. V was clipped by 4 bases and J by 9 bases; unmatched bases: 10. This CDR3 reads CSVVQGLAGLGEQFF. CDR3 in DNA: TGCAGCGTTGTTCAGGGACTAGCGGGTTTAGGTGAGCAGTTCTTC.

CDR3 coding DNA: TGTGCCACCGATAGCGGGACAGATACGCAGTATTTT. Protein: CATDSGTDTQYF. This sequence joins TRBV15 and TRBJ2-3, with 7 bases lining up with TRBD2. V gave up 8 bases and J gave up 3 bases; unmatched junction bases: 2. The CDR3 extends over 12 amino acids. Per the germline V gene, CDR1 is LNHNV and CDR2 is YYDKDF (reference sequence). The full variable domain, with the rest looked up from reference TRBV15 and TRBJ2-3, is DAMVIQNPRYQVTQFGKPVTLSCSQTLNHNVMYWYQQKSSQAPKLLFHYYDKDFNNEADTPDNFQSRRPNTSFCFLDIRSPGLGDTAMYLCATDSGTDTQYFGPGTRLTVL.

The CDR3 reads CATGTGELFF. The CDR3 region has the DNA TGTGCCACCGGCACCGGGGAGCTGTTTTTT. The chain carries TRBV28 and TRBJ2-2; D gene uncertain. This CDR3 region has 10 residues. V gave up 10 bases and J gave up 4 bases, with 4 bases separating them. CDR1 and CDR2 from the germline V gene are MDHEN and SYDVKM.

This clonotype was seen a handful of times. The chain joins TRBV4-2 to TRBJ2-1; tentative D call: TRBD2 (7 bases). Trimming pared 0 bases from V and 8 bases from J, leaving 20 bases between. The CDR3 extends over 17 amino acids. Germline V CDR1 and CDR2: LGHNA, YNFKEQ. CDR3 in DNA: TGTGCCAGCAGCCAAGATGGGGGCGGGAGACCTTTGGATGAGCAGTTCTTC. Its translation: CASSQDGGGRPLDEQFF.

This clonotype came up many times. The CDR3 DNA sequence: TGTGCCAGCAGCCTCCCGAACGGGGGCCCTGGCACAGATACGCAGTATTTT. It codes for CASSLPNGGPGTDTQYF. The chain has TRBV28 and TRBJ2-3; D could derive from TRBD1 or TRBD2 (6 bases each). The germline CDR1 and CDR2 sequences are MDHEN and SYDVKM. Trimming took 6 bases from V and 1 from J, leaving 20 bases between them. The CDR3 spans 17 residues.

This clonotype was observed at least ten times. The gene calls are TRBV15 and TRBJ2-2; 9 bases line up with TRBD2. CDR3 length equals 14 residues. V gave up 5 bases and J gave up 5 bases; unmatched junction bases: 3. The germline V gene encodes CDR1 LNHNV and CDR2 YYDKDF (reference sequence). The DNA for the CDR3 is TGTGCCACCAGCCCTACTAGCGGGACCGGGGAGCTGTTTTTT. Its protein product is CATSPTSGTGELFF.

The J gene is TRBJ2-5, the V gene TRBV25-1, with D possibly being TRBD1 or TRBD2 (5 bases each). V was trimmed by 2 bases and J by 1 base, leaving 17 bases between them. Germline V gene data show CDR1 as MGHDK and CDR2 as SYGVNS. This CDR3 has 17 residues. DNA of the CDR3: TGTGCCAGCAGTGAAGGGACCGCCTGGGGCGTCCAAGAGACCCAGTACTTC. This encodes CASSEGTAWGVQETQYF.

This clonotype was seen a handful of times. This CDR3 reads CASSDVAATYEQYF. The CDR3 nucleotides are TGTGCCAGCAGTGACGTTGCGGCCACCTACGAGCAGTACTTC. V usage is TRBV6-1 and J usage is TRBJ2-7; D is ambiguous. Trimming cost V 3 bases and J 2 bases, with 11 bases left between them. This CDR3 is 14 amino acids long. The V gene's germline CDR1 is MNHNS and CDR2 SASEGT.

This clonotype was seen at least ten times. The gene calls are TRBV29-1 and TRBJ2-1; D uncertain. Germline CDR1 SQVTM, CDR2 ANQGSEA. The CDR3 loop spans 12 amino acids. V was shortened by 6 bases and J by 3 bases, with 9 bases between the two germline ends. The CDR3 nucleotides read TGCAGCGTGGCTAGAAACTACAATGAGCAGTTCTTC. Its translation is CSVARNYNEQFF.

The V gene is TRBV6-1, the J gene TRBJ1-6, with TRBD1 matching 9 bases. The junction had 9 bases not matched to a gene; V was cut back by 5 bases and J by 4 bases. The CDR3 length is 17 residues. The germline V gene has CDR1 MNHNS and CDR2 SASEGT. In DNA form, the CDR3 reads TGTGCCAGCAGTCATGACAGGGGGGCTTTGTATAATTCACCCCTCCACTTT. It translates to CASSHDRGALYNSPLHF.

The chain is built from TRBV24-1 and TRBJ2-2; D is unresolved. V was shortened by 0 bases and J by 5 bases, with 15 bases between the two germline ends. The CDR3 runs to 17 residues. The V gene's germline CDR1 is KGHDR and CDR2 SFDVKD. CDR3: CATSDLPIPGRTGELFF. CDR3 nucleotide sequence: TGTGCCACCAGTGATTTGCCCATTCCCGGACGGACCGGGGAGCTGTTTTTT.

There are many counts of this clonotype. This chain links TRBV20-1 with TRBJ1-6; perhaps TRBD1 as D (6 bases). The germline V gene encodes CDR1 DFQATT and CDR2 SNEGSKA (reference sequence). This CDR3 region has 15 residues. Trimming removed 4 bases from V and 1 base from J, with 11 bases in between. CDR3 sequence reads: CSANKQGSYNSPLHF. CDR3 nucleotide sequence: TGCAGTGCTAATAAGCAGGGGTCCTATAATTCACCCCTCCACTTT.

The V gene is TRBV15, the J gene TRBJ2-3; D assignment may be TRBD1 or TRBD2 (5 bases each). The CDR3 length is 15 residues. V dropped 5 bases and J dropped 2 bases, with 14 bases sitting between them. Germline CDR1 reads LNHNV; CDR2 reads YYDKDF (reference sequence). The CDR3 reads CATSVSGTNTDTQYF. For the CDR3, the DNA is TGTGCCACCAGCGTCTCCGGGACCAACACAGATACGCAGTATTTT.

This clonotype was seen at least ten times. The junction and the germline gene differ at one end; a read error may be behind it. The chain recombines TRBV12-3 or TRBV12-4 with TRBJ2-7; TRBD1 matches at 11 bases. This CDR3 comprises 15 residues. Written as DNA, the CDR3 is TGTGCCAGCAGTTCCAGGACAGGGGGCTCCCACGAGCAGTACTTC. Protein sequence: CASSSRTGGSHEQYF.

As concerns this clonotype: A junction end diverges from the germline sequence, so it may reflect a read error. The V gene is TRBV14, the J gene TRBJ2-3, with D hard to call. Per the germline V gene, CDR1 is SGHDN and CDR2 is FVKESK. The CDR3 sequence is 15 residues long. Here the CDR3 reads CAISPEPGRSDTQYF. CDR3 nucleotides: TGTGCCATCAGCCCTGAGCCAGGCCGCTCAGATACGCAGTATTTT.

The rearrangement links TRBV4-3 to TRBJ2-3, with a tentative D call TRBD1 (5 bases). The CDR3 runs 15 residues. Trimming cost V 4 bases and J 2 bases, with 13 bases left between them. Germline values: CDR1 LGHNA, CDR2 YSLEER. The CDR3: CASSLGRITTDTQYF. The DNA for the CDR3 is TGCGCCAGCAGCCTGGGGCGTATAACCACAGATACGCAGTATTTT.

Remarks on this clonotype: At one end, the junction sequence differs from germline, possibly due to a read error. The chain couples TRBV10-3 to TRBJ1-3, with TRBD1 matching 8 bases. Germline V CDR1 and CDR2: ENHRY, SYGVKD. This CDR3 spans 15 amino acids. The CDR3 loop reads CDIRRTGHSGNTIYF. The CDR3, as DNA: TGTGACATCAGGAGGACAGGGCACTCTGGAAACACCATATATTTT.

This chain uses TRBV20-1 with TRBJ1-6; TRBD1 might be the D (5 bases). Trimming pared 0 bases from V and 6 bases from J, leaving 9 bases between. The CDR3 runs 14 residues. In germline, CDR1 is DFQATT, CDR2 SNEGSKA (reference sequence). The CDR3 region has the DNA TGCAGTGCTAGAGATAGGACAACTAATTCACCCCTCCACTTT. This encodes CSARDRTTNSPLHF.

This chain joins TRBV7-6 and TRBJ2-5; D may be TRBD2 (6 bases). V lost 2 bases to trimming and J lost 5 bases, with 12 bases between them. Germline V gene sequence: CDR1 SGHVS, CDR2 FNYEAQ. CDR3 length equals 14 residues. Here the CDR3 reads CASSLIGEAETQYF. CDR3 DNA: TGTGCCAGCAGCTTAATAGGGGAGGCGGAGACCCAGTACTTC.

V usage is TRBV28 and J usage is TRBJ1-1, with a possible D match to TRBD1 (6 bases). Germline V gene lookup returns CDR1 MDHEN and CDR2 SYDVKM. The CDR3 length is 15 residues. The V gene lost 6 bases and the J gene lost 5 bases, with 19 bases spanning the gap. The CDR3 DNA reads TGTGCCAGCAGCCCTATTAGTTGGGGGCTTACTGAAGCTTTCTTT. It encodes CASSPISWGLTEAFF.

The sample holds a few counts of this clonotype. The gene calls are TRBV11-2 and TRBJ2-6; maybe TRBD2 (5 bases). Germline-derived CDR1 and CDR2 are SGHAT and FQNNGV. The CDR3 covers 19 residues. V shed 5 bases and J shed 1 base, with 21 bases lying between them. This chain's CDR3 is CASSQAWGHRLSGANVLTF. The CDR3 bases are TGTGCCAGCAGCCAAGCTTGGGGTCACCGACTATCTGGGGCCAACGTCCTGACTTTC. The full variable domain, completed using reference TRBV11-2 and TRBJ2-6, is EAGVAQSPRYKIIEKRQSVAFWCNPISGHATLYWYQQILGQGPKLLIQFQNNGVVDDSQLPKDRFSAERLKGVDSTLKIQPAKLEDSAVYLCASSQAWGHRLSGANVLTFGAGSRLTVL.

The chain links TRBV30 to TRBJ1-5; no firm D call. The length of the CDR3 is 13 residues. The germline V gene has CDR1 GTSNPN and CDR2 SVGIG (reference sequence). V was shortened by 4 bases and J by 4 bases, with 11 bases between the two germline ends. CDR3 bases: TGTGCCTGGACGGAAGGAACGAATCAGCCCCAGCATTTT. Amino acid sequence: CAWTEGTNQPQHF.

The gene calls are TRBV9 and TRBJ2-7, with D perhaps TRBD2 (5 bases). V was cut by 3 bases and J by 5 bases, with 15 bases left in between. Germline assignment: CDR1 SGDLS and CDR2 YYNGEE. CDR3 size: 14 residues. As DNA, the CDR3 is TGTGCCAGCAGCGAATGGGGAGAAAGGGACGAGCAGTACTTC. This codes for CASSEWGERDEQYF.